The present T cell receptor (beta chain) was sequenced within a study of blood T cell repertoires in COVID-19. Study information: The United States, Italy and Spain provided the acute and convalescent COVID-19 samples. T cells, B-cell-depleted T cells, or PBMCs supplied cDNA or gDNA.

CDR3 size: 14 residues. Trimming took off 3 bases at V and 5 bases at J, with 12 bases between the two ends. CDR1 and CDR2 from the germline V gene are SEHNR and FQNEAQ (reference sequence). In the authors' workflow: Amplified reference gene primers provided the basis for estimating nucleated cell counts. Sequencing was performed with immunoSEQ multiplex PCR; in TCRdb, only in-frame clones are kept and a portion is missing. V and J calls and clone size are as listed in that table; D and trimming were resolved from the DNA. The sample includes approximately 120,000 clones, approximately 81% seen only once; the top ten take 3.5% to 4%.

The chain couples TRBV7-9 to TRBJ2-3, with D maybe TRBD2 (7 bases). Sample: peripheral blood. The TCR sequence derives from a woman aged 45-65 years with acute or convalescent COVID-19. This CDR3 reads CASSLSGGQDTQYF. DNA for the CDR3: TGTGCCAGCAGCTTGTCGGGGGGCCAAGATACGCAGTATTTT.